This T cell receptor (beta chain) was found in a study of blood T cell repertoires in COVID-19. Study as a whole: Spain, Italy and the United States supplied samples that represented acute and convalescent COVID-19. The cDNA or gDNA used as material had been derived from T cells, B-cell-depleted T cells, or PBMCs.

This CDR3 is built from 17 residues. In the original workflow: From reference gene primer amplification, estimates of nucleated cell counts were derived. Profiled with immunoSEQ multiplex PCR; TCRdb holds only in-frame clones, not every one. The DNA gave D and trimming, while V, J and clone size come from that table. Of 100,000 to 150,000 clones listed, over 60% were seen once; the top ten hold 30% to 45%. This receptor was taken from a man between 40 and 49 years old with active or convalescent COVID-19. Sequences were obtained from peripheral blood. The V call is TRBV12-2, the J call TRBJ2-1; TRBD2 reflects the table's D call only, with no check against the DNA. TRBV12-2 is designated a pseudogene. CDR3 sequence: CASRLASTSGSYNEQFF. CDR3 coding DNA: TGTGCAAGTCGCTTAGCTTCGACTAGCGGGAGCTACAATGAGCAGTTCTTC.